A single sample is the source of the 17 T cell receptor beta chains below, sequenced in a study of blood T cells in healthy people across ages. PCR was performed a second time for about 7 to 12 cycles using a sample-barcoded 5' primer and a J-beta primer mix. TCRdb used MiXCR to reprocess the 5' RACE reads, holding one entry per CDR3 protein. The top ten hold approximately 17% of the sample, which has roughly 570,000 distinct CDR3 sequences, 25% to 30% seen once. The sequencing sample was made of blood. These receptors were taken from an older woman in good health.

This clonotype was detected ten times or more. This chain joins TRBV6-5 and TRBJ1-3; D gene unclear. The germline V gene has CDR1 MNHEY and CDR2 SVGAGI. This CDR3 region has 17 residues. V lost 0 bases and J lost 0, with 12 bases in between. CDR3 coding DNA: TGTGCCAGCAGTTACTCGTTCGTGGGGAGCTCTGGAAACACCATATATTTT. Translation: CASSYSFVGSSGNTIYF.

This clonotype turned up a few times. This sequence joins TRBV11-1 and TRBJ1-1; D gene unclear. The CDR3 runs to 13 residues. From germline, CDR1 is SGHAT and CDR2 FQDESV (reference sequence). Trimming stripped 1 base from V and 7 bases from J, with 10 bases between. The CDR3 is CASSLGLMYEAFF. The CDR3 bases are TGTGCCAGCAGCTTAGGTCTCATGTATGAAGCTTTCTTT.

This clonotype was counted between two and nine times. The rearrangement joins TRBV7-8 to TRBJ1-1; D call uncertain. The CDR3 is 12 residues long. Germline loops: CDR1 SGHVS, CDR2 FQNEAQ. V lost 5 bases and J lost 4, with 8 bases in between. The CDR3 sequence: CASSPPGTEAFF. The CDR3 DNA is TGTGCCAGCAGCCCGCCAGGCACTGAAGCTTTCTTT. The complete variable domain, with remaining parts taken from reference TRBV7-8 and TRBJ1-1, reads GAGVSQSPRYKVAKRGQDVALRCDPISGHVSLFWYQQALGQGPEFLTYFQNEAQLDKSGLPSDRFFAERPEGSVSTLKIQRTQQEDSAVYLCASSPPGTEAFFGQGTRLTVV.

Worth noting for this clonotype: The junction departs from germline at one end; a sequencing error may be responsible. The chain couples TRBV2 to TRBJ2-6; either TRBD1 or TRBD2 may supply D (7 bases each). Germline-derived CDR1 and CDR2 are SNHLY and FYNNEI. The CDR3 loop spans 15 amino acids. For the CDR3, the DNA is TGTACCAGCAGGGGGGGGTCAGCTGGGGCCAACGTCCTGACTTTC. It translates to CTSRGGSAGANVLTF.

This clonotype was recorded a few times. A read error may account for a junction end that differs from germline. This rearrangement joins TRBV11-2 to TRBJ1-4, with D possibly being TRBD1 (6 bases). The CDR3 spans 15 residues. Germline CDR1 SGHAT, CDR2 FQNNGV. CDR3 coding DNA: TGTGCCAGCAGCCCCCAACAGGGAATTAATAAAAAACTGTTTTTT. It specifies CASSPQQGINKKLFF.

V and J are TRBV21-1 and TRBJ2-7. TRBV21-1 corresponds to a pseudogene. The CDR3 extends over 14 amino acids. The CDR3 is CASGNYFQPYEQYF. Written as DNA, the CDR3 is TGTGCCAGCGGCAACTACTTTCAGCCCTACGAGCAGTACTTC.

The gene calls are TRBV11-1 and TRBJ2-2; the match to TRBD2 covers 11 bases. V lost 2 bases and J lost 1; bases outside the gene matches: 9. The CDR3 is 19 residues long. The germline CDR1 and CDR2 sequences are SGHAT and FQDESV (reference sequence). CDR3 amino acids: CASSLRGTSGRQNTGELFF. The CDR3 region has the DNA TGTGCCAGCAGCTTACGTGGGACTAGCGGTCGTCAGAACACCGGGGAGCTGTTTTTT.

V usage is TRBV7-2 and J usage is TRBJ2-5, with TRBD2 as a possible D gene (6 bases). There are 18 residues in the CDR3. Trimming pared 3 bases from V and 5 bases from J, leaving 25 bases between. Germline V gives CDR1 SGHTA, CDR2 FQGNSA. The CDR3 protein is CASSLEGYWAQRRETQYF. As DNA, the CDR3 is TGTGCCAGCAGCTTGGAGGGCTATTGGGCCCAAAGGAGGGAGACCCAGTACTTC.

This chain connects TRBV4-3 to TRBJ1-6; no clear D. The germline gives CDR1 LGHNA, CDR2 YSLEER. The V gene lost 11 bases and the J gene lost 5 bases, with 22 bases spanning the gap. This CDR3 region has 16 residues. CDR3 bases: TGCGCCTCGGCAATGAGGCCCGGAAGGCATAATTCACCCCTCCACTTT. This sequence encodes CASAMRPGRHNSPLHF.

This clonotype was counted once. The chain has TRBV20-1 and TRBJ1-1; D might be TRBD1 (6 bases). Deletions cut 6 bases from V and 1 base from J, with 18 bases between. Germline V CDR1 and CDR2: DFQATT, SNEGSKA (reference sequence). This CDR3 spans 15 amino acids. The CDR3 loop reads CSAKSGGEGNTEAFF. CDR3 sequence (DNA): TGCAGTGCCAAGAGCGGGGGCGAAGGGAACACTGAAGCTTTCTTT.

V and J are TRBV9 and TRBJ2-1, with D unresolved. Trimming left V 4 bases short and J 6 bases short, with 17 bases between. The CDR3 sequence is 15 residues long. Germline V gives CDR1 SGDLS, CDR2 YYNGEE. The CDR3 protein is CASSPASLALNEQFF. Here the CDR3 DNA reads TGTGCCAGCAGCCCGGCATCTTTGGCCCTCAATGAGCAGTTCTTC.

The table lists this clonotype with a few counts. CDR3 loop: CATSRNLQGAQEKLFF. CDR3 coding DNA: TGTGCCACCAGCAGGAACCTACAGGGGGCTCAAGAAAAACTGTTTTTT. The rearrangement joins TRBV15 to TRBJ1-4; the match to TRBD1 covers 9 bases. Germline V gene lookup returns CDR1 LNHNV and CDR2 YYDKDF (reference sequence). J was trimmed by 8 bases and V by 3 bases; bases with no gene match: 10. The CDR3 runs 16 residues.

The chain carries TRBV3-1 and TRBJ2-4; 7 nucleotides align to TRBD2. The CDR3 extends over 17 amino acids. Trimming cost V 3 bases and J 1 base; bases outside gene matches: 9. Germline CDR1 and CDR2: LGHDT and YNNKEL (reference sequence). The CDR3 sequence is CASSHVWEGDAKNIQYF. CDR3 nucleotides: TGTGCCAGCAGCCATGTGTGGGAGGGCGACGCCAAAAACATTCAGTACTTC.

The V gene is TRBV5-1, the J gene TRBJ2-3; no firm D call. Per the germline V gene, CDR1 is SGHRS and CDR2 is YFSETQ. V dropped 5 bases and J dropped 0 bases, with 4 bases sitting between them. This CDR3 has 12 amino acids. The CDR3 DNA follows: TGCGCCAGCAGGTCCAGCACAGATACGCAGTATTTT. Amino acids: CASRSSTDTQYF.

The CDR3 protein is CATSRDQGQFF. DNA of the CDR3: TGTGCCACCAGCAGAGACCAGGGGCAGTTCTTC. The chain recombines TRBV15 with TRBJ2-1; possibly TRBD1 for D (5 bases). V gave up 0 bases and J gave up 12 bases, with 6 bases separating them. The V gene's germline CDR1 is LNHNV and CDR2 YYDKDF (reference sequence). The CDR3 contains 11 residues.

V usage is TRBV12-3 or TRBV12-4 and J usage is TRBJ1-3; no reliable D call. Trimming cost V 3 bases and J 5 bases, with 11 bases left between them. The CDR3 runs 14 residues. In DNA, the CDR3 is TGTGCCAGCAGTTTCTCTGGGCGTCGAAACACCATATATTTT. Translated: CASSFSGRRNTIYF.

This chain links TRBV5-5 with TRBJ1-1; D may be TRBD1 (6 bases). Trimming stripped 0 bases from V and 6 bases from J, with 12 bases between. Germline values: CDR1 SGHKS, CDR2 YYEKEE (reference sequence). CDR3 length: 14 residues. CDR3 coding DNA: TGTGCCAGCAGCTTGGACAGGGATCTTCCTGAAGCTTTCTTT. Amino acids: CASSLDRDLPEAFF.